These 16 T cell receptor beta chains originate from one sample sequenced in a study of T cells in Graves' hyperthyroidism and ophthalmopathy. Amplified TCR beta CDR3 regions derived from RNA transcripts. When the TCR CDR3 underwent first-round RT-PCR, the HTBI primer set was used. TCRdb reanalysed the multiplex PCR reads using MiXCR and keeps one entry per CDR3 protein. Seen here are fewer than 750,000 distinct CDR3 sequences, about 14% observed once, and the top ten hold around 12%. Input material: blood. The receptors were sampled from a woman between 45 and 65 years old with Graves' ophthalmopathy.

The chain is built from TRBV6-2 or TRBV6-3 and TRBJ2-3; D unclear. The germline CDR1 and CDR2 sequences are MNHEY and SVGEGT. Trimming removed 8 bases from V and 0 bases from J, with 12 bases in between. The CDR3 has 14 amino acids. CDR3 loop: CASSADTSTDTQYF. CDR3 nucleotide sequence: TGTGCCAGCTCCGCGGATACTAGCACAGATACGCAGTATTTT.

This clonotype showed up many times. This chain connects TRBV18 to TRBJ1-6, with TRBD1 identical over 8 bases. This CDR3 is 15 amino acids long. The J segment lost 7 bases and the V segment lost 3 bases, leaving 5 bases of the junction unmatched. Germline V CDR1 and CDR2: KGHSH, LQKENI. The CDR3, as DNA: TGTGCCAGCTCACCTACGACAGGGGCCAATTCACCCCTCCACTTT. Protein product: CASSPTTGANSPLHF.

Comment on this clonotype: An end of the junction differs from the germline gene, which may be a read error. This chain uses TRBV7-7 with TRBJ2-3, with 9 bases aligning to TRBD2. This CDR3 contains 15 residues. Germline CDR1 reads SSHAT; CDR2 reads FNYEAQ (reference sequence). The DNA for the CDR3 is TGTGCTAGCAGCGAGACTAGCGGCCTCACAGATACGCAGTATTTT. Its protein product is CASSETSGLTDTQYF.

This clonotype was counted at least ten times. J is TRBJ2-5 and V is TRBV3-1; D unclear. The CDR3 length is 14 residues. Germline values: CDR1 LGHDT, CDR2 YNNKEL (reference sequence). The V end lost 4 bases, the J end lost 0 bases, and 9 bases lay between the germline ends. CDR3 bases: TGTGCCAGCAGCCCTGGCCCCCACCAAGAGACCCAGTACTTC. Its protein is CASSPGPHQETQYF.

This clonotype was seen only a few times. The chain combines TRBV6-2 or TRBV6-3 with TRBJ2-1, with D perhaps TRBD2 (6 bases). V lost 0 bases, J lost 8 bases, and 11 bases lay in between. The germline CDR1 and CDR2 sequences are MNHEY and SVGEGT. This CDR3 is built from 14 residues. CDR3 loop: CASSYSWREDEQFF. Here the CDR3 DNA reads TGTGCCAGCAGTTACTCATGGCGGGAAGATGAGCAGTTCTTC.

This clonotype was detected ten times or more. The J gene is TRBJ2-1, the V gene TRBV7-3; D is uncertain. The germline gives CDR1 SGHTA, CDR2 FQGTGA. V dropped 5 bases and J dropped 0 bases, with 11 bases sitting between them. The CDR3 spans 15 residues. CDR3: CASSPLRSSYNEQFF. The DNA of the CDR3 is TGTGCCAGCAGCCCACTGCGGAGCTCCTACAATGAGCAGTTCTTC.

This clonotype has a count of ten or more. The rearrangement joins TRBV2 to TRBJ2-1; 11 nucleotides agree with TRBD2. The CDR3 extends over 17 amino acids. The ends lost 0 bases at V and 6 bases at J; junction bases unmatched: 7. The germline gives CDR1 SNHLY, CDR2 FYNNEI. The CDR3 loop reads CASSEALLAGVINEQFF. CDR3 bases: TGTGCCAGCAGTGAAGCGCTACTAGCGGGAGTAATCAATGAGCAGTTCTTC.

This clonotype was counted only a few times. The chain is built from TRBV6-2 or TRBV6-3 and TRBJ2-1, with TRBD2 matching over 9 bases. This CDR3 comprises 17 residues. With V trimmed by 5 bases and J by 2 bases, 10 bases remained unmatched. Germline CDR1 MNHEY, CDR2 SVGEGT. In DNA, the CDR3 is TGTGCCAGCAGTCCCCATTTGACTAGCGGAGCCTACAATGAGCAGTTCTTC. The encoded protein is CASSPHLTSGAYNEQFF.

This clonotype was picked up many times. The V gene is TRBV7-9, the J gene TRBJ2-1; TRBD2 might be the D (5 bases). Trimming stripped 3 bases from V and 0 bases from J, with 9 bases between. This CDR3 comprises 15 residues. Germline CDR1 SEHNR, CDR2 FQNEAQ (reference sequence). The CDR3 DNA sequence: TGTGCCAGCAGCTTTGAACGGGACTCCTACAATGAGCAGTTCTTC. Protein product: CASSFERDSYNEQFF.

The chain combines TRBV19 with TRBJ2-3, with D possibly TRBD1 on 5 matching bases. V shed 9 bases and J shed 1 base, with 17 bases lying between them. Germline CDR1 is LNHDA and CDR2 is SQIVND (reference sequence). This CDR3 region has 15 residues. CDR3 bases: TGTGCCAGGATAAGTCCAGGGCAGTGCACAGATACGCAGTATTTT. Protein sequence: CARISPGQCTDTQYF.

The chain combines TRBV12-3 or TRBV12-4 with TRBJ1-4; 8 bases match TRBD1. Trimming removed 5 bases from V and 8 bases from J; junction bases left unmatched: 10. This CDR3 comprises 15 residues. CDR3 DNA: TGTGCCAGCAGTAAAGGACAGGGATCAGGGGAAAAACTGTTTTTT. It encodes CASSKGQGSGEKLFF.

This clonotype was counted many times. This chain connects TRBV15 to TRBJ2-2, with a tentative D call TRBD2 (5 bases). V was pared by 5 bases and J by 2 bases, with 9 bases between. CDR3 size: 14 residues. Looked up from germline, CDR1 is LNHNV and CDR2 is YYDKDF (reference sequence). The CDR3 bases are TGTGCCACCAGCCCCGACTATAACACCGGGGAGCTGTTTTTT. Translated: CATSPDYNTGELFF.

This clonotype was observed at least ten times. V and J are TRBV20-1 and TRBJ1-5, with D unclear. Germline CDR1 DFQATT, CDR2 SNEGSKA (reference sequence). Trimming stripped 1 base from V and 3 bases from J, with 16 bases between. The CDR3 runs 16 residues. CDR3 sequence (DNA): TGCAGTGCTAGAGTCTTTGGGCAAGTCCACAATCAGCCCCAGCATTTT. This encodes CSARVFGQVHNQPQHF.

This clonotype showed up just a few times. The CDR3 sequence is CASSQDVSLAGNYEQYF. CDR3 in DNA: TGCGCCAGCAGCCAAGATGTATCGCTAGCGGGAAACTACGAGCAGTACTTC. The chain combines TRBV4-3 with TRBJ2-7; 9 bases are a match to TRBD2. This CDR3 is built from 17 residues. V lost 0 bases, J lost 3 bases, and 9 bases stayed unmatched. Germline V gene sequence: CDR1 LGHNA, CDR2 YSLEER.

This clonotype was seen many times. The rearrangement joins TRBV7-9 to TRBJ1-2; D gene ambiguous. V was shortened by 1 base and J by 3 bases, with 12 bases between the two germline ends. The germline gives CDR1 SEHNR, CDR2 FQNEAQ (reference sequence). The CDR3 loop spans 15 amino acids. The CDR3: CASSLVPGSHYGYTF. CDR3 nucleotide sequence: TGTGCCAGCAGCTTAGTACCCGGGTCGCACTATGGCTACACCTTC.

On this clonotype: A much larger clone lies a single base off, so this may be a read error. V usage is TRBV24-1 and J usage is TRBJ2-3; D is undetermined. This CDR3 comprises 15 residues. CDR1 is KGHDR, CDR2 SFDVKD, per germline. Deletions cut 4 bases from V and 4 bases from J, with 14 bases between. The CDR3 sequence is CATSDLGQSADTQYF. DNA for the CDR3: TGTGCCACCAGTGACCTCGGGCAGAGCGCAGATACGCAGTATTTT.